This TCR beta chain stems from a study of control samples from healthy donors and cancer patients. There are a few counts of this clone. Repertoires were generated with immunoSEQ multiplex PCR, while TCRdb's copy carries only in-frame clones and drops some. The sample has 200,000 or so clones, over 90% seen once. Looked up from germline, CDR1 is LGHNT and CDR2 is FRNRAP. Trimming took off 3 bases at V and 8 bases at J, with 13 bases between the two ends. This CDR3 has 13 amino acids. Sequenced material: blood. This receptor was obtained from a man aged 50-59 years in good health. The chain couples TRBV12-5 to TRBJ1-2, with D perhaps TRBD1 (6 bases). DNA for the CDR3: TGTGCTAGTGGTTTCTCAGGGGATCGGGGCTACACCTTC. Amino acids: CASGFSGDRGYTF.